These 19 T cell receptor beta chains were all obtained from the same sample, sequenced in a study of control samples from healthy donors and cancer patients. This table comes from immunoSEQ multiplex PCR, and its TCRdb copy is limited to in-frame clones, with some not included. The profile shows tens of thousands of clones, about 91% of them singletons. The sequenced sample was PBMCs. These receptors originate from a man aged 25 to 40 with colorectal cancer.

CDR3 residues: CASSPWTSGHNEQFF. DNA of the CDR3: TGTGCCAGCAGTCCATGGACTAGCGGCCACAATGAGCAGTTCTTC. The rearrangement joins TRBV6-2 or TRBV6-3 to TRBJ2-1; TRBD2 agrees at 10 bases. The CDR3 has 15 amino acids. CDR1 MNHEY and CDR2 SVGEGT come from the germline V gene. The V gene end was trimmed by 5 bases and the J gene end by 5 bases; junction bases not matched to a gene: 6.

The chain employs TRBV27 and TRBJ1-2, with D tentatively TRBD1 (6 bases). CDR3 length equals 14 residues. Trimming pared 5 bases from V and 1 base from J, leaving 11 bases between. Per germline, CDR1 MNHEY and CDR2 SMNVEV (reference sequence). The CDR3 here is CASSPRQVNYGYTF. The CDR3 DNA reads as TGTGCCAGCAGTCCCAGACAGGTTAACTATGGCTACACCTTC.

The gene calls are TRBV30 and TRBJ1-5, with 9 nucleotides matching TRBD1. This CDR3 has 15 residues. The ends lost 7 bases at V and 4 bases at J; junction bases unmatched: 11. Germline loops: CDR1 GTSNPN, CDR2 SVGIG (reference sequence). The DNA of the CDR3 is TGTGCCTCGGGACAGGGCGTGGTTGGTAATCAGCCCCAGCATTTT. Its protein is CASGQGVVGNQPQHF.

The rearrangement joins TRBV5-4 to TRBJ1-1; 9 bases match TRBD1. The V gene end was trimmed by 4 bases and the J gene end by 1 base; junction bases not matched to a gene: 5. From germline, CDR1 is SGHNT and CDR2 YYREEE (reference sequence). The CDR3 loop spans 15 amino acids. CDR3 in amino acids: CASSPGTGPNTEAFF. In nucleotides, the CDR3 is TGTGCCAGCAGCCCCGGGACAGGGCCGAACACTGAAGCTTTCTTT.

The chain uses TRBV5-1 and TRBJ2-3; possible D gene TRBD1, 5 bases. The CDR3 consists of 15 residues. The V and J ends lost 0 bases and 2 bases respectively, with 10 bases between them. Germline V gives CDR1 SGHRS, CDR2 YFSETQ. The CDR3 protein is CASSLAGWVTDTQYF. CDR3 DNA: TGCGCCAGCAGCTTGGCAGGGTGGGTCACAGATACGCAGTATTTT.

The rearrangement links TRBV30 to TRBJ2-1, with D maybe TRBD2 (5 bases). Germline assignment: CDR1 GTSNPN and CDR2 SVGIG (reference sequence). The CDR3 sequence is 14 residues long. Trimming stripped 2 bases from V and 7 bases from J, with 15 bases between. The CDR3 nucleotides are TGTGCCTGGAGTTTCGGGGTACCCCAGAATGAGCAGTTCTTC. This sequence encodes CAWSFGVPQNEQFF. Using reference TRBV30 and TRBJ2-1 for the parts outside the CDR3, the full variable domain is SQTIHQWPATLVQPVGSPLSLECTVEGTSNPNLYWYRQAAGRGLQLLFYSVGIGQISSEVPQNLSASRPQDRQFILSSKKLLLSDSGFYLCAWSFGVPQNEQFFGPGTRLTVL.

This chain uses TRBV25-1 with TRBJ2-5; D is undetermined. The CDR3 is 14 amino acids. Trimming left V 0 bases short and J 3 bases short, with 8 bases between. Germline V lookup: CDR1 MGHDK, CDR2 SYGVNS. CDR3 in amino acids: CASSEYTLKETQYF. The CDR3 DNA follows: TGTGCCAGCAGTGAATATACCCTAAAAGAGACCCAGTACTTC.

The chain has TRBV29-1 and TRBJ2-3, with D possibly TRBD2 on 5 matching bases. The CDR3 length is 14 residues. With 4 bases removed from V and 5 bases from J, the gap between germline ends came to 16 bases. Germline CDR1 reads SQVTM; CDR2 reads ANQGSEA. The DNA for the CDR3 is TGCAGCGTTGTTCGGTCTGACCGGGGAGATACGCAGTATTTT. Protein product: CSVVRSDRGDTQYF.

This chain links TRBV6-5 with TRBJ2-2; possibly TRBD1 for D (6 bases). The CDR3 consists of 13 residues. Germline V lookup: CDR1 MNHEY, CDR2 SVGAGI. The ends were cut back, 6 bases at V and 4 bases at J, with 9 bases in the middle. The CDR3 reads CASSRGVTGELFF. The CDR3 DNA follows: TGTGCCAGCAGCAGGGGTGTCACCGGGGAGCTGTTTTTT.

This chain uses TRBV6-6 with TRBJ2-3; TRBD1 or TRBD2 may be the D gene (5 bases each). Germline assignment: CDR1 MNHNY and CDR2 SVGAGI (reference sequence). This CDR3 spans 14 amino acids. V was pared by 10 bases and J by 0 bases, with 14 bases between. Here the CDR3 DNA reads TGTGCCACCGGGGCCTCAGATAGCACAGATACGCAGTATTTT. Amino acids: CATGASDSTDTQYF.

The CDR3 DNA is TGTGCCAGCCGGGACAGGAGACTCAATCAGCCCCAGCATTTT. Its translation is CASRDRRLNQPQHF. The rearrangement links TRBV5-6 to TRBJ1-5; 8 bases agree with TRBD1. The CDR3 spans 14 residues. Germline V gene data show CDR1 as SGHDT and CDR2 as YYEEEE. Germline trimming cut 7 bases from V and 3 bases from J; bases unmatched to any gene: 6.

The rearrangement uses TRBV29-1 and TRBJ1-1, with TRBD1 as a possible D gene (5 bases). The CDR3 is 13 residues long. The V and J ends lost 4 bases and 0 bases respectively, with 9 bases between them. CDR1 and CDR2 from the germline V gene are SQVTM and ANQGSEA. This CDR3 reads CSVVGAMNTEAFF. CDR3 nucleotides: TGCAGCGTTGTTGGGGCTATGAACACTGAAGCTTTCTTT.

This sequence joins TRBV6-5 and TRBJ1-5; D gene unclear. The CDR3 sequence is 10 residues long. The V gene lost 8 bases and the J gene lost 7 bases, with 6 bases spanning the gap. Germline CDR1 and CDR2: MNHEY and SVGAGI. The DNA for the CDR3 is TGTGCCAGCGGGAGACAGCCCCAGCATTTT. Its protein product is CASGRQPQHF.

This chain uses TRBV6-6 with TRBJ2-2; D perhaps matches TRBD2 (6 bases). This CDR3 region has 21 residues. CDR1 is MNHNY, CDR2 SVGAGI, per germline (reference sequence). V was clipped by 5 bases and J by 4 bases, with 32 bases between them. CDR3 region: CASSPLNIGRGGEVVTGELFF. In DNA, the CDR3 is TGTGCCAGCAGTCCCCTTAATATCGGACGAGGTGGGGAGGTGGTCACCGGGGAGCTGTTTTTT.

The J gene is TRBJ2-7, the V gene TRBV10-3; D gene uncertain. Germline CDR1 reads ENHRY; CDR2 reads SYGVKD. V was clipped by 2 bases and J by 0 bases, with 5 bases between them. This CDR3 region has 13 residues. CDR3: CAISEDGSYEQYF. The CDR3 DNA reads as TGTGCCATCAGTGAGGACGGCTCCTACGAGCAGTACTTC.

The chain combines TRBV5-1 with TRBJ1-3; D possibly corresponds to TRBD1 (5 bases). The V end lost 0 bases, the J end lost 1 base, and 11 bases lay between the germline ends. Germline values: CDR1 SGHRS, CDR2 YFSETQ. The CDR3 sequence is 16 residues long. Here the CDR3 reads CASSLDGGGSGNTIYF. CDR3 DNA sequence: TGCGCCAGCAGCTTGGACGGGGGGGGATCTGGAAACACCATATATTTT.

This rearrangement joins TRBV6-1 to TRBJ2-5, with D possibly being TRBD2 (7 bases). V was cut by 3 bases and J by 5 bases, with 16 bases left in between. Germline CDR1 MNHNS, CDR2 SASEGT. The CDR3 consists of 15 residues. CDR3 nucleotides: TGTGCCAGCAGTGAGGGGGGGCTGGTTGGTGAGACCCAGTACTTC. Translated, it gives CASSEGGLVGETQYF.

The CDR3 DNA sequence: TGTGCCAGTAGTTCGGGACAGGGGGCGAATGAAGCTTTCTTT. Amino acids: CASSSGQGANEAFF. This chain links TRBV19 with TRBJ1-1, with 12 bases fitting TRBD1. The CDR3 spans 14 residues. Germline V CDR1 and CDR2: LNHDA, SQIVND (reference sequence). With V trimmed by 5 bases and J by 7 bases, 5 bases remained unmatched.

The chain uses TRBV15 and TRBJ1-5; D is undetermined. V lost 0 bases and J 3 bases, leaving 15 bases between the germline ends. This CDR3 spans 17 amino acids. Germline assignment: CDR1 LNHNV and CDR2 YYDKDF (reference sequence). The CDR3, as DNA: TGTGCCACCAGCAGAGACTCTATGCGGGTTAACAATCAGCCCCAGCATTTT. Protein: CATSRDSMRVNNQPQHF.